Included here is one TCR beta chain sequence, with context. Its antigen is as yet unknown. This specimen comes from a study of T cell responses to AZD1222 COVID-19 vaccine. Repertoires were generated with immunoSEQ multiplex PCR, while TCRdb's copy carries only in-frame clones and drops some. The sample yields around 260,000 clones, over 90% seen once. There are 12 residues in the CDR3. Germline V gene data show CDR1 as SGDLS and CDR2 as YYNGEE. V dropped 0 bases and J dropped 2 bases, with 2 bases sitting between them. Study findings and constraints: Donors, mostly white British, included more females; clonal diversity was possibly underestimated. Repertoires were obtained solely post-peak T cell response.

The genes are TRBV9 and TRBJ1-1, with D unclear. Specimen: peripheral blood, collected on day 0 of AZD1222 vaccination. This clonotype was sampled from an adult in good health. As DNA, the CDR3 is TGTGCCAGCAGCGTAGATAACACTGAAGCTTTCTTT. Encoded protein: CASSVDNTEAFF.